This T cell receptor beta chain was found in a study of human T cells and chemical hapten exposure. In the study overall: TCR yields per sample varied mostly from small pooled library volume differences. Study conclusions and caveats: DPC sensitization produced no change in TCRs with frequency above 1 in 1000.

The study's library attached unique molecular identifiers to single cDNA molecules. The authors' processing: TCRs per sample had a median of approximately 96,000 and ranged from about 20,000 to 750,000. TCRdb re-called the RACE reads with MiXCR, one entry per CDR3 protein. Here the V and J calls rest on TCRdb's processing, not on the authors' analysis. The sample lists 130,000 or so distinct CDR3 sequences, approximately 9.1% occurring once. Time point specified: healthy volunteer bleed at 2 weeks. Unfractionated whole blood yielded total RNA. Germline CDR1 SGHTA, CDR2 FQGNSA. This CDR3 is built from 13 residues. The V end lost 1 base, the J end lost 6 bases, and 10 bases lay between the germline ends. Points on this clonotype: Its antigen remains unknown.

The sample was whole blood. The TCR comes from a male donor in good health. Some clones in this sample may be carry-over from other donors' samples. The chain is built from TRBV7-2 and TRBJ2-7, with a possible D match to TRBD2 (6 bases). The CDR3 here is CASSLETGAEQYF. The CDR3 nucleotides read TGTGCCAGCAGCTTAGAAACGGGAGCCGAGCAGTACTTC.